The 28 T cell receptor beta chains below all came from one sample that was sequenced in a study of CD8 T cells in Susac syndrome. With random hexamers, reverse transcription was performed on roughly 0.5 to 1 ug of RNA. TCRdb reprocessed the immunoSEQ multiplex PCR reads via MiXCR and lists one record per CDR3 protein. The table lists some 120,000 distinct CDR3 sequences, roughly 94% of them singletons. Sample: CD4+ T cells from PBMCs. These receptors originate from a human donor with multiple sclerosis.

J is TRBJ2-7 and V is TRBV7-2, with D hard to call. The CDR3 loop spans 11 amino acids. Germline CDR1 reads SGHTA; CDR2 reads FQGNSA. Deletions cut 8 bases from V and 6 bases from J, with 11 bases between. This CDR3 is CASAGSLEQYF. CDR3 nucleotide sequence: TGTGCCAGCGCTGGTTCTCTCGAGCAGTACTTC.

The V call is TRBV6-6, the J call TRBJ1-1; D call uncertain. The germline CDR1 and CDR2 sequences are MNHNY and SVGAGI (reference sequence). This CDR3 region has 11 residues. V dropped 7 bases and J dropped 1 base, with 4 bases sitting between them. This chain's CDR3 is CASTTNTEAFF. DNA for the CDR3: TGTGCCAGCACGACGAACACTGAAGCTTTCTTT.

The J gene is TRBJ1-5, the V gene TRBV6-1; D is undetermined. This CDR3 spans 16 amino acids. Germline assignment: CDR1 MNHNS and CDR2 SASEGT. With 6 bases removed from V and 0 bases from J, the gap between germline ends came to 15 bases. The CDR3 DNA is TGTGCCAGCAGCCCCACGTGGGTCCCTAGCAATCAGCCCCAGCATTTT. It encodes CASSPTWVPSNQPQHF.

The table lists this clonotype with a few counts. The chain recombines TRBV18 with TRBJ2-5, with D unresolved. Trimming took off 6 bases at V and 4 bases at J, with 9 bases between the two ends. The V gene's germline CDR1 is KGHSH and CDR2 LQKENI. This CDR3 comprises 12 residues. Here the CDR3 DNA reads TGTGCCAGCTCCCGAAATGGAGAGACCCAGTACTTC. This codes for CASSRNGETQYF.

The rearrangement uses TRBV4-1 and TRBJ1-3; TRBD1 matches 9 bases. The CDR3 extends over 18 amino acids. The ends lost 1 base at V and 0 bases at J; junction bases unmatched: 7. Germline CDR1 is MGHRA and CDR2 is YSYEKL. CDR3 in amino acids: CASSQAPPGQGSGNTIYF. Here the CDR3 DNA reads TGCGCCAGCAGCCAAGCACCCCCGGGACAGGGCTCTGGAAACACCATATATTTT.

The gene calls are TRBV5-4 and TRBJ2-5; 8 bases agree with TRBD1. The CDR3 runs 15 residues. Losses at the gene ends were 3 bases for V and 4 bases for J; bases not matched to a gene: 8. Germline V lookup: CDR1 SGHNT, CDR2 YYREEE (reference sequence). The CDR3 region has the DNA TGTGCCAGCAGCTGGACAGGGTTGGGGTCAGAGACCCAGTACTTC. Translating gives CASSWTGLGSETQYF.

J is TRBJ1-4 and V is TRBV2; tentatively, D is TRBD1 (6 bases). Trimming took off 1 base at V and 10 bases at J, with 10 bases between the two ends. CDR3 length equals 13 residues. Per germline, CDR1 SNHLY and CDR2 FYNNEI. The CDR3 bases are TGTGCCAGCAGTGAAGTCAGGGGAGTAAAACTGTTTTTT. It yields the protein CASSEVRGVKLFF. The full variable domain, completed using reference TRBV2 and TRBJ1-4, is EPEVTQTPSHQVTQMGQEVILRCVPISNHLYFYWYRQILGQKVEFLVSFYNNEISEKSEIFDDQFSVERPDGSNFTLKIRSTKLEDSAMYFCASSEVRGVKLFFGSGTQLSVL.

The gene calls are TRBV5-1 and TRBJ1-2; no clear D gene. Germline CDR1 SGHRS, CDR2 YFSETQ. The V end lost 0 bases, the J end lost 6 bases, and 6 bases lay between the germline ends. The CDR3 spans 12 residues. CDR3 residues: CASSLESHGYTF. CDR3 bases: TGCGCCAGCAGCTTGGAGAGCCATGGCTACACCTTC.

The J gene is TRBJ1-1, the V gene TRBV29-1; D is undetermined. V was trimmed by 2 bases and J by 0 bases, leaving 10 bases between them. Germline lookup yields CDR1 SQVTM and CDR2 ANQGSEA. The CDR3 extends over 14 amino acids. In DNA, the CDR3 is TGCAGCGTTGAACAGACGAACATGAACACTGAAGCTTTCTTT. It is translated as CSVEQTNMNTEAFF.

The chain combines TRBV30 with TRBJ1-5, with D possibly TRBD1 on 5 matching bases. Trimming cost V 0 bases and J 9 bases, with 15 bases left between them. The V gene's germline CDR1 is GTSNPN and CDR2 SVGIG (reference sequence). The CDR3 is 14 amino acids. The DNA for the CDR3 is TGTGCCTGGAGTGTCGGTCAGGGAGGATCGCCCCAGCATTTT. It translates to CAWSVGQGGSPQHF.

The chain uses TRBV18 and TRBJ2-1, with a weak D call TRBD2 (6 bases). V was pared by 3 bases and J by 6 bases, with 12 bases between. From germline, CDR1 is KGHSH and CDR2 LQKENI. The CDR3 totals 14 residues. The CDR3 DNA reads TGTGCCAGCTCACCGATCCCCGGGAGCAATGAGCAGTTCTTC. Its protein is CASSPIPGSNEQFF.

The chain is built from TRBV23-1 and TRBJ1-5; 7 positions match TRBD1. TRBV23-1 is an ORF for which the function is uncertain. The CDR3 has 13 residues. V shed 8 bases, J shed 3 bases, and the junction held 4 bases outside the gene matches. CDR3 amino acids: CASRTGANQPQHF. The DNA of the CDR3 is TGCGCCAGCCGTACAGGGGCCAATCAGCCCCAGCATTTT.

This clonotype was observed a single time. The rearrangement joins TRBV5-1 to TRBJ1-1; 7 bases are a match to TRBD1. J was trimmed by 0 bases and V by 3 bases; bases with no gene match: 11. CDR3 length: 17 residues. Germline assignment: CDR1 SGHRS and CDR2 YFSETQ. The CDR3 reads CASSWGEDRPLNTEAFF. CDR3 nucleotide sequence: TGCGCCAGCAGCTGGGGCGAGGACAGGCCGCTGAACACTGAAGCTTTCTTT.

The CDR3 DNA reads TGTGCCAGCAGTGCCACGTCCATTAACTATGGCTACACCTTC. It translates to CASSATSINYGYTF. V usage is TRBV12-3 or TRBV12-4 and J usage is TRBJ1-2, with D hard to call. The ends were cut back, 5 bases at V and 1 base at J, with 11 bases in the middle. The CDR3 runs to 14 residues.

In this sample, this clonotype turned up once. J is TRBJ2-3 and V is TRBV29-1; 12 nucleotides agree with TRBD2. CDR3 length: 16 residues. Trimming took 6 bases from V and 2 from J; bases not matched to a gene: 9. Looked up from germline, CDR1 is SQVTM and CDR2 is ANQGSEA. Here the CDR3 reads CSVAGTSGLNTDTQYF. DNA of the CDR3: TGCAGCGTGGCCGGGACTAGCGGGCTAAACACAGATACGCAGTATTTT.

CDR3 region: CASIFDGNQPQHF. CDR3 bases: TGTGCCAGCATATTCGATGGCAATCAGCCCCAGCATTTT. The chain carries TRBV6-6 and TRBJ1-5; unclear D gene. Trimming removed 7 bases at V and 2 bases at J, with 9 bases between. The germline gives CDR1 MNHNY, CDR2 SVGAGI (reference sequence). This CDR3 region has 13 residues.

The chain couples TRBV5-6 to TRBJ1-6; 7 bases agree with TRBD1. The ends lost 2 bases at V and 4 bases at J; junction bases unmatched: 15. The CDR3 extends over 19 amino acids. Germline assignment: CDR1 SGHDT and CDR2 YYEEEE. The CDR3 region is CASSFPTSGQTAYNSPLHF. CDR3 DNA: TGTGCCAGCAGCTTTCCGACCTCGGGACAGACCGCTTATAATTCACCCCTCCACTTT. The full variable domain, completed using reference TRBV5-6 and TRBJ1-6, is DAGVTQSPTHLIKTRGQQVTLRCSPKSGHDTVSWYQQALGQGPQFIFQYYEEEERQRGNFPDRFSGHQFPNYSSELNVNALLLGDSALYLCASSFPTSGQTAYNSPLHFGNGTRLTVT.

The rearrangement links TRBV25-1 to TRBJ2-5, with a tentative D call TRBD1 (6 bases). V lost 4 bases, J lost 4 bases, and 10 bases lay in between. Germline V gives CDR1 MGHDK, CDR2 SYGVNS. The CDR3 is 13 amino acids. DNA for the CDR3: TGTGCCAGCAGTGGAGGACAGCGAGAGACCCAGTACTTC. Translation gives CASSGGQRETQYF.

The J gene is TRBJ1-2, the V gene TRBV7-9; a weak D match, TRBD1 (5 bases). Trimming cost V 6 bases and J 3 bases, with 20 bases left between them. Germline CDR1 SEHNR, CDR2 FQNEAQ (reference sequence). This CDR3 is 16 amino acids long. The CDR3 DNA is TGTGCCAGCAGTCCCCTCGGCCGGGGGTTCCACTATGGCTACACCTTC. Encoded protein: CASSPLGRGFHYGYTF. The full variable domain, completed using reference TRBV7-9 and TRBJ1-2, is DTGVSQNPRHKITKRGQNVTFRCDPISEHNRLYWYRQTLGQGPEFLTYFQNEAQLEKSRLLSDRFSAERPKGSFSTLEIQRTEQGDSAMYLCASSPLGRGFHYGYTFGSGTRLTVV.

The chain links TRBV6-5 to TRBJ2-5, with 7 bases lining up with TRBD1. This CDR3 has 14 residues. J gave up 6 bases and V 3 bases, and 7 bases lay outside the gene matches. Germline lookup yields CDR1 MNHEY and CDR2 SVGAGI. CDR3 coding DNA: TGTGCCAGCAGTTATTCGACAGGGACGCAGACCCAGTACTTC. Its translation is CASSYSTGTQTQYF.

The chain recombines TRBV3-1 with TRBJ2-2; no clear D gene. This CDR3 is built from 13 residues. The germline CDR1 and CDR2 sequences are LGHDT and YNNKEL (reference sequence). V lost 4 bases, J lost 7 bases, and 10 bases lay in between. The CDR3 sequence: CASSRVGGGELFF. For the CDR3, the DNA is TGTGCCAGCAGCCGAGTTGGTGGCGGGGAGCTGTTTTTT.

The chain uses TRBV7-9 and TRBJ2-5; 8 positions match TRBD1. This CDR3 is built from 13 residues. Germline V gene sequence: CDR1 SEHNR, CDR2 FQNEAQ (reference sequence). After removal of 1 base from V and 7 bases from J, the junction contained 2 bases not matched to a gene. Written as DNA, the CDR3 is TGTGCCAGCAGCTTAGGGGACAGGTTGACCCAGTACTTC. Residues: CASSLGDRLTQYF.

J is TRBJ2-6 and V is TRBV6-6; D remains ambiguous. Trimming stripped 0 bases from V and 2 bases from J, with 5 bases between. The CDR3 sequence is 15 residues long. Germline CDR1 reads MNHNY; CDR2 reads SVGAGI (reference sequence). The CDR3 protein is CASSYSTAGANVLTF. Written as DNA, the CDR3 is TGTGCCAGCAGTTACTCGACCGCTGGGGCCAACGTCCTGACTTTC.

The rearrangement links TRBV12-3 or TRBV12-4 to TRBJ1-5; D unclear. This CDR3 is built from 15 residues. V lost 0 bases and J 1 base, leaving 7 bases between the germline ends. This chain's CDR3 is CASSLAGWSNQPQHF. For the CDR3, the DNA is TGTGCCAGCAGTTTAGCAGGGTGGAGCAATCAGCCCCAGCATTTT.

V usage is TRBV29-1 and J usage is TRBJ2-2; 8 bases align to TRBD2. The germline CDR1 and CDR2 sequences are SQVTM and ANQGSEA. J lost 0 bases, V lost 7 bases, and 10 bases had no gene match. This CDR3 comprises 16 residues. As DNA, the CDR3 is TGCAGCGCTTGGGGGAGCGGGGGACCGAACACCGGGGAGCTGTTTTTT. Translating gives CSAWGSGGPNTGELFF.

V and J are TRBV5-1 and TRBJ2-1; TRBD1 aligns across 8 bases. The CDR3 consists of 14 residues. Germline V CDR1 and CDR2: SGHRS, YFSETQ. The J segment lost 5 bases and the V segment lost 7 bases, leaving 8 bases of the junction unmatched. CDR3 nucleotide sequence: TGCGCCAGCTCGGGACAGGAGACGAACAATGAGCAGTTCTTC. Its translation: CASSGQETNNEQFF. Looking up the rest from reference TRBV5-1 and TRBJ2-1 gives the full variable domain: KAGVTQTPRYLIKTRGQQVTLSCSPISGHRSVSWYQQTPGQGLQFLFEYFSETQRNKGNFPGRFSGRQFSNSRSEMNVSTLELGDSALYLCASSGQETNNEQFFGPGTRLTVL.

The J gene is TRBJ1-1, the V gene TRBV6-1, with D maybe TRBD1 (5 bases). V was trimmed by 4 bases and J by 10 bases, leaving 13 bases between them. The CDR3 length is 12 residues. Per germline, CDR1 MNHNS and CDR2 SASEGT. The CDR3 DNA is TGTGCCAGCAGTGGTACCGGGACTAGAGCTTTCTTT. Translated, it gives CASSGTGTRAFF.

The J gene is TRBJ1-3, the V gene TRBV6-6; D is unresolved. Germline lookup yields CDR1 MNHNY and CDR2 SVGAGI (reference sequence). This CDR3 is built from 16 residues. V shed 8 bases and J shed 5 bases, with 22 bases lying between them. The CDR3 is CASELSRPRGRNTIYF. In DNA form, the CDR3 reads TGTGCCAGCGAACTCTCAAGGCCCCGTGGTCGAAACACCATATATTTT.